This T cell receptor (beta chain) was found in a study of blood T cell repertoires in COVID-19. As originally analysed: Reference gene primer amplification in the assay estimated nucleated cell counts. Method: immunoSEQ multiplex PCR; TCRdb's copy keeps in-frame clones and lacks some. V and J calls and clone size follow that table, whereas D and trimming were derived from the DNA. Among 90,000 or so clones listed, around nine tenths were seen once. The CDR3 has 14 amino acids. Trimming cost V 1 base and J 3 bases, with 6 bases left between them. The V gene's germline CDR1 is LGHDT and CDR2 YNNKEL (reference sequence).

The receptor was isolated from a man aged 55 to 70 with COVID-19, enrolled during active disease. The sample consisted of peripheral blood. The rearrangement links TRBV3-1 (or the pseudogene TRBV3-2) to TRBJ1-4; D not certain. The CDR3: CASSQAGSNEKLFF. The CDR3 coding sequence is TGTGCCAGCAGCCAAGCCGGGTCTAATGAAAAACTGTTTTTT.